Shown below are 21 T cell receptor beta chains from a single sample sequenced in a study of blood T cell repertoires in COVID-19. Some clones are missing from TCRdb's copy, which holds only in-frame ones; the method was immunoSEQ multiplex PCR. The sample holds 130,000 to 150,000 clones, around 89% seen once. Sample: PBMCs or T cells enriched from blood (not recorded which). The receptor source for this set is a woman aged 25 to 39 with acute COVID-19.

This clone was counted once. The chain recombines TRBV5-1 with TRBJ2-1, with D possibly matching TRBD2 (7 bases). From germline, CDR1 is SGHRS and CDR2 YFSETQ. V was shortened by 2 bases and J by 9 bases, with 18 bases between the two germline ends. The CDR3 sequence is 15 residues long. In nucleotides, the CDR3 is TGCGCCAGCAGCTTTACCCCGGGGGGCCGGGGTGAGCAGTTCTTC. Protein: CASSFTPGGRGEQFF. Based on the CDR3 plus reference TRBV5-1 and TRBJ2-1, the full variable domain is KAGVTQTPRYLIKTRGQQVTLSCSPISGHRSVSWYQQTPGQGLQFLFEYFSETQRNKGNFPGRFSGRQFSNSRSEMNVSTLELGDSALYLCASSFTPGGRGEQFFGPGTRLTVL.

The chain uses TRBV7-3 and TRBJ1-1, with 8 bases aligning to TRBD1. CDR3 length: 15 amino acids. V lost 3 bases and J lost 7; bases outside the gene matches: 10. Germline V gene data show CDR1 as SGHTA and CDR2 as FQGTGA. For the CDR3, the DNA is TGTGCCAGCAGCTTGCAGGGGGCCCGAGAAAGTGAAGCTTTCTTT. Its protein product is CASSLQGARESEAFF.

The chain couples TRBV18 to TRBJ2-5, with TRBD2 as a possible D gene (5 bases). Trimming pared 0 bases from V and 2 bases from J, leaving 10 bases between. The CDR3 consists of 15 residues. In germline, CDR1 is KGHSH, CDR2 LQKENI. The CDR3: CASSPPIRGQETQYF. CDR3 DNA: TGTGCCAGCTCACCACCGATACGGGGACAAGAGACCCAGTACTTC.

This clone occurred a few times. CDR3 sequence reads: CASTFGTVNSPLHF. CDR3 bases: TGTGCCAGCACCTTTGGGACAGTTAATTCACCCCTCCACTTT. The chain carries TRBV28 and TRBJ1-6, with 7 bases that match TRBD1. Looked up from germline, CDR1 is MDHEN and CDR2 is SYDVKM. Germline trimming cut 7 bases from V and 6 bases from J; bases unmatched to any gene: 6. This CDR3 comprises 14 residues. Full variable domain (rest looked up from reference TRBV28 and TRBJ1-6): DVKVTQSSRYLVKRTGEKVFLECVQDMDHENMFWYRQDPGLGLRLIYFSYDVKMKEKGDIPEGYSVSREKKERFSLILESASTNQTSMYLCASTFGTVNSPLHFGNGTRLTVT.

A single count supports this clone. V gene TRBV5-4 combines with J gene TRBJ2-7; 9 nucleotides agree with TRBD1. Germline CDR1 is SGHNT and CDR2 is YYREEE (reference sequence). The V segment lost 0 bases and the J segment 2 bases; nucleotides outside the gene matches: 6. CDR3 length: 16 residues. The CDR3 DNA sequence: TGTGCCAGCAGCTTGGCTCCCGGGACAGGGACCTACGAGCAGTACTTC. It specifies CASSLAPGTGTYEQYF.

CDR3 nucleotides: TGTGCCAGCAGCCAAGAACGGACAGCTTATGGCTACACCTTC. This encodes CASSQERTAYGYTF. This chain links TRBV3-1 (or the pseudogene TRBV3-2) with TRBJ1-2, with TRBD1 as a possible D gene (6 bases). Germline CDR1 LGHDT, CDR2 YNNKEL (reference sequence). CDR3 size: 14 residues. V was pared by 0 bases and J by 5 bases, with 10 bases between.

This clone was found once. CDR3 sequence: CASGQDFYEQYF. CDR3 in DNA: TGTGCCAGTGGACAGGATTTTTACGAGCAGTACTTC. The chain has TRBV11-2 and TRBJ2-7; 7 bases line up with TRBD1. The CDR3 totals 12 residues. CDR1 is SGHAT, CDR2 FQNNGV, per germline. V trimming: 9 bases; J trimming: 4 bases; junction bases outside the gene matches: 6.

The chain uses TRBV25-1 and TRBJ2-1, with 10 bases matching TRBD1. Trimming removed 4 bases from V and 3 bases from J; junction bases left unmatched: 6. Germline V gene sequence: CDR1 MGHDK, CDR2 SYGVNS. The CDR3 sequence is 16 residues long. CDR3 coding DNA: TGTGCCAGCAGTGGGGGGACAGGGGAAATCTACAATGAGCAGTTCTTC. Protein: CASSGGTGEIYNEQFF.

The V call is TRBV6-5, the J call TRBJ1-1; D unclear. The CDR3 is made up of 12 amino acids. V was clipped by 8 bases and J by 1 base, with 8 bases between them. Germline loops: CDR1 MNHEY, CDR2 SVGAGI. The CDR3 nucleotides read TGTGCCAGCGGAGAGGGGAACACTGAAGCTTTCTTT. Translating gives CASGEGNTEAFF.

V usage is TRBV7-2 and J usage is TRBJ1-3; D is possibly TRBD1 (5 bases). V lost 1 base and J 0 bases, leaving 10 bases between the germline ends. Germline V CDR1 and CDR2: SGHTA, FQGNSA. This CDR3 is 16 amino acids long. CDR3 in DNA: TGTGCCAGCAGCTTAGGACAGTCTCGCTCTGGAAACACCATATATTTT. It yields the protein CASSLGQSRSGNTIYF.

The J gene is TRBJ2-1, the V gene TRBV27, with 7 bases that match TRBD2. The V gene's germline CDR1 is MNHEY and CDR2 SMNVEV (reference sequence). J was trimmed by 2 bases and V by 4 bases; bases with no gene match: 8. This CDR3 is 16 amino acids long. The CDR3 is CASSSPRLATYNEQFF. The CDR3 DNA reads as TGTGCCAGCAGTTCCCCCCGACTAGCCACCTACAATGAGCAGTTCTTC.

The CDR3 loop reads CASSDESLAGGRVDTQYF. The CDR3 coding sequence is TGTGCCAGCAGTGACGAATCGCTAGCGGGAGGGCGGGTAGATACGCAGTATTTT. The genes are TRBV2 and TRBJ2-3; TRBD2 agrees at 12 bases. Looked up from germline, CDR1 is SNHLY and CDR2 is FYNNEI. The V gene end was trimmed by 3 bases and the J gene end by 5 bases; junction bases not matched to a gene: 12. The length of the CDR3 is 18 residues. Complete variable domain (other parts from reference TRBV2 and TRBJ2-3): EPEVTQTPSHQVTQMGQEVILRCVPISNHLYFYWYRQILGQKVEFLVSFYNNEISEKSEIFDDQFSVERPDGSNFTLKIRSTKLEDSAMYFCASSDESLAGGRVDTQYFGPGTRLTVL.

This chain uses TRBV3-1 (or the pseudogene TRBV3-2) with TRBJ1-1; TRBD1 aligns across 9 bases. Germline V gene sequence: CDR1 LGHDT, CDR2 YNNKEL (reference sequence). V was clipped by 8 bases and J by 4 bases; unmatched bases: 5. This CDR3 spans 13 amino acids. The CDR3 protein is CASSGTGITEAFF. For the CDR3, the DNA is TGTGCCAGCTCCGGGACAGGGATCACTGAAGCTTTCTTT.

The chain links TRBV7-9 to TRBJ1-4, with D possibly TRBD1 on 5 matching bases. CDR1 and CDR2 (germline): SEHNR, FQNEAQ (reference sequence). V lost 1 base, J lost 0 bases, and 6 bases lay in between. This CDR3 contains 15 residues. CDR3 bases: TGTGCCAGCAGCTTAGGACAGACAACTAATGAAAAACTGTTTTTT. It is translated as CASSLGQTTNEKLFF.

J is TRBJ1-2 and V is TRBV2, with D hard to call. Trimming cost V 4 bases and J 1 base, with 4 bases left between them. Germline loops: CDR1 SNHLY, CDR2 FYNNEI. The CDR3 is made up of 12 amino acids. The CDR3 nucleotides read TGTGCCAGCAGTGTTATTAACTATGGCTACACCTTC. Translation gives CASSVINYGYTF.

The V call is TRBV9, the J call TRBJ2-3, with 13 bases identical to TRBD2. With 2 bases clipped from V and 4 bases from J, the junction kept 4 bases outside the gene matches. From germline, CDR1 is SGDLS and CDR2 YYNGEE. The length of the CDR3 is 16 residues. In DNA, the CDR3 is TGTGCCAGCAGCGTCCTACTAGCGGGAGGGGCAGATACGCAGTATTTT. Its translation is CASSVLLAGGADTQYF.

The chain uses TRBV21-1 and TRBJ1-1; no DNA check was done on the table's D call, TRBD1. TRBV21-1 is a listed pseudogene. The CDR3 has 14 residues. Here the CDR3 reads CASSTGTGGTEAFF. CDR3 in DNA: TGTGCCAGCAGCACCGGGACAGGCGGTACTGAAGCTTTCTTT.

V is TRBV19 and J is TRBJ1-5, with TRBD1 identical over 11 bases. From germline, CDR1 is LNHDA and CDR2 SQIVND (reference sequence). J gave up 0 bases and V 4 bases, and 11 bases lay outside the gene matches. The CDR3 is made up of 19 amino acids. The CDR3 bases are TGTGCCAGTAGTACGGATAACCGGGACAGGGGGATTAGCAATCAGCCCCAGCATTTT. Translated: CASSTDNRDRGISNQPQHF.

V gene TRBV5-1 combines with J gene TRBJ2-1; 8 bases agree with TRBD2. With 4 bases clipped from V and 5 bases from J, the junction kept 8 bases outside the gene matches. Germline lookup yields CDR1 SGHRS and CDR2 YFSETQ. CDR3 length: 15 amino acids. The CDR3 DNA follows: TGCGCCAGCAGCCCGGGGGGGCCCCGGGACAATGAGCAGTTCTTC. Translated: CASSPGGPRDNEQFF.

V and J are TRBV5-4 and TRBJ1-2; D gene uncertain. Germline V lookup: CDR1 SGHNT, CDR2 YYREEE (reference sequence). The CDR3 contains 17 residues. Trimming took 0 bases from V and 3 from J, leaving 18 bases between them. CDR3 amino acids: CASSLGKAAEGDYGYTF. The CDR3 DNA sequence: TGTGCCAGCAGCTTGGGAAAGGCGGCAGAAGGAGACTATGGCTACACCTTC.

The gene calls are TRBV18 and TRBJ2-3, with a tentative D call TRBD2 (6 bases). This CDR3 comprises 13 residues. V was cut by 0 bases and J by 5 bases, with 6 bases left in between. Germline CDR1 is KGHSH and CDR2 is LQKENI. For the CDR3, the DNA is TGTGCCAGCTCACCACCCGGGGGAGATACGCAGTATTTT. It codes for CASSPPGGDTQYF. Full variable domain (rest looked up from reference TRBV18 and TRBJ2-3): NAGVMQNPRHLVRRRGQEARLRCSPMKGHSHVYWYRQLPEEGLKFMVYLQKENIIDESGMPKERFSAEFPKEGPSILRIQQVVRGDSAAYFCASSPPGGDTQYFGPGTRLTVL.